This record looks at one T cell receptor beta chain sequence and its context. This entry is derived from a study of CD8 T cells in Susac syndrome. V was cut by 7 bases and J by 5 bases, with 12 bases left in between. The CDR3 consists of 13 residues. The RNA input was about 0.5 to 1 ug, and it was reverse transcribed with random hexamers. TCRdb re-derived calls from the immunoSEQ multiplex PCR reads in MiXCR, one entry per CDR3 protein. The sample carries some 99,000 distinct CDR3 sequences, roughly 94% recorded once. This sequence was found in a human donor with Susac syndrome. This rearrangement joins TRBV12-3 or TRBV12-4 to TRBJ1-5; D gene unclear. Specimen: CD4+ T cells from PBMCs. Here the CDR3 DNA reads TGTGCCAGCACCCAGTCCCCGTATCAGCCCCAGCATTTT. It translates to CASTQSPYQPQHF.